These T cell receptor beta chains were read from a single sample in a study of identifying expanded T cells in peripheral blood. Only in-frame clones appear in the TCRdb table, and some are missing; sequencing was by immunoSEQ multiplex PCR. The sample comprises more than 80,000 clones, around 89% of which are singletons, and over 3% rests with the top ten. The sequenced sample consisted of blood. The receptors come from a person between 18 and 75 years old in good health. Each CDR3 is given with its conserved first and last residue. The D gene is left open where the match is weak. For some rows the clone size is stated as once, few or many, or as a class when expanded; others skip it.

CDR3 length	V gene	D gene	J gene	clone size	CDR3 protein	CDR3 DNA
13	TRBV4-1	.	TRBJ1-6	.	CASSQENRAPLHF	TGCGCCAGCAGCCAAGAGAATCGGGCCCCCCTCCACTTT
16	TRBV5-1	TRBD2	TRBJ2-5	.	CASSLEISGVQETQYF	TGCGCCAGCAGCTTGGAGATTAGCGGGGTGCAAGAGACCCAGTACTTC
16	TRBV6-1	TRBD2	TRBJ2-5	many	CASSEWGGRGSETQYF	TGTGCCAGCAGTGAATGGGGAGGGAGGGGTTCAGAGACCCAGTACTTC
17	TRBV7-9	.	TRBJ2-5	.	CASSLRSRVTLLETQYF	TGTGCCAGCAGCCTCCGGAGCCGGGTGACCCTACTAGAGACCCAGTACTTC
14	TRBV15	.	TRBJ2-7	.	CATSRDGGTYEQYF	TGTGCCACCAGCAGAGATGGGGGGACCTACGAGCAGTACTTC
16	TRBV4-1	.	TRBJ2-7	.	CASSLYPPRTGSEQYF	TGCGCCAGCAGCCTCTACCCTCCCCGAACAGGGTCCGAGCAGTACTTC
12	TRBV5-4	.	TRBJ2-7	once	CASSRGVYEQYF	TGTGCCAGCAGCCGTGGGGTCTACGAGCAGTACTTC
16	TRBV30	TRBD2	TRBJ2-5	.	CAWSVGTSGPQETQYF	TGTGCCTGGAGTGTAGGGACTAGCGGGCCACAAGAGACCCAGTACTTC
16	TRBV28	TRBD1	TRBJ2-4	.	CASSPASDRGKNIQYF	TGTGCCAGCAGTCCCGCCTCCGACAGGGGGAAAAACATTCAGTACTTC
13	TRBV4-1	TRBD1	TRBJ1-2	few	CASSQEDRAGYTF	TGCGCCAGCAGCCAAGAAGACAGGGCTGGCTACACCTTC
14	TRBV10-3	TRBD1	TRBJ1-2	few	CAISPGDRGPGYTF	TGTGCCATCAGCCCCGGTGACAGGGGGCCTGGCTACACCTTC
15	TRBV7-9	TRBD2	TRBJ2-7	.	CASSLGGGRSDEQYF	TGTGCCAGCAGCTTAGGGGGCGGGAGGTCGGACGAGCAGTACTTC
15	TRBV9	.	TRBJ2-3	.	CASSVDGSSVGTQYF	TGTGCCAGCAGCGTAGATGGGAGCTCCGTCGGTACGCAGTATTTT
12	TRBV28	.	TRBJ2-7	.	CASSFDTGKQYF	TGTGCCAGCAGTTTTGATACGGGGAAGCAGTACTTC
16	TRBV6-5	.	TRBJ2-2	.	CASSYARASGTGELFF	TGTGCCAGCAGTTACGCCCGGGCCTCGGGGACCGGGGAGCTGTTTTTT
14	TRBV7-9	.	TRBJ2-7	.	CASSTWTDSYEQYF	TGTGCCAGCAGCACCTGGACGGACTCCTACGAGCAGTACTTC
16	TRBV7-9	TRBD2	TRBJ2-1	.	CASTPRTSGRLGEQFF	TGTGCCAGCACCCCTAGGACTAGCGGGAGATTAGGTGAGCAGTTCTTC
13	TRBV28	.	TRBJ1-2	once	CASQEGGVGGYTF	TGTGCCAGCCAAGAGGGAGGGGTAGGAGGCTACACCTTC
13	TRBV19	.	TRBJ2-4	.	CASSIGTRDIQYF	TGTGCCAGTAGTATCGGCACTCGGGACATTCAGTACTTC
10	TRBV29-1	.	TRBJ2-1	.	CSVARNEQFF	TGCAGCGTAGCCAGGAATGAGCAGTTCTTC
18	TRBV5-1	.	TRBJ1-3	.	CASSFYHGQTDSGNTIYF	TGCGCCAGCAGCTTCTACCACGGACAGACCGACTCTGGAAACACCATATATTTT
14	TRBV28	.	TRBJ1-5	once	CASSLGVRNQPQHF	TGTGCCAGCAGTTTAGGGGTCCGGAATCAGCCCCAGCATTTT
14	TRBV7-2	.	TRBJ2-7	.	CASSLWRGSYEQYF	TGTGCCAGCAGCTTGTGGCGGGGATCCTACGAGCAGTACTTC
15	TRBV5-5	.	TRBJ2-3	.	CASSLAIGTTDTQYF	TGTGCCAGCAGCTTGGCCATCGGCACCACAGATACGCAGTATTTT
20	TRBV28	TRBD1	TRBJ1-5	.	CASSLPGWGQGAWSNQPQHF	TGTGCCAGCAGTTTACCCGGATGGGGACAGGGGGCTTGGAGCAATCAGCCCCAGCATTTT
16	TRBV7-9	.	TRBJ2-7	.	CASSLAGTPAPYEQYF	TGTGCCAGCAGCTTAGCGGGAACACCAGCCCCCTACGAGCAGTACTTC
19	TRBV12-5	TRBD2	TRBJ2-2	.	CASGLAPTSATYNTGELFF	TGTGCTAGTGGTTTGGCGCCTACTAGCGCCACTTACAACACCGGGGAGCTGTTTTTT
15	TRBV9	.	TRBJ2-3	.	CASNVGSSPTDTQYF	TGTGCCAGCAACGTAGGAAGCAGCCCCACAGATACGCAGTATTTT
14	TRBV27	.	TRBJ1-6	.	CASSLRGNNSPLHF	TGTGCCAGCAGTTTGAGGGGTAATAATTCACCCCTCCACTTT
15	TRBV5-5	.	TRBJ2-7	.	CASSLYPRDPEGQYF	TGTGCCAGCAGCTTGTACCCCAGGGACCCAGAGGGGCAGTACTTC
16	TRBV12-2	.	TRBJ2-7	.	CASRFEGTGGFYEQYF	TGTGCAAGTCGCTTTGAGGGGACAGGGGGCTTCTACGAGCAGTACTTC
16	TRBV6-1	.	TRBJ1-5	few	CASSELAGEGNQPQHF	TGTGCCAGCAGTGAATTGGCAGGGGAGGGTAATCAGCCCCAGCATTTT
16	TRBV5-1	TRBD1	TRBJ2-7	.	CASSRNQGQGTVEQYF	TGCGCCAGCAGCCGCAATCAGGGACAGGGGACCGTCGAGCAGTACTTC
15	TRBV7-9	TRBD1	TRBJ2-1	.	CASSLGWGQYNEQFF	TGTGCCAGCAGCTTAGGATGGGGACAGTACAATGAGCAGTTCTTC
19	TRBV6-1	TRBD1	TRBJ2-7	.	CASSEVRLLTGTGRYEQYF	TGTGCCAGCAGTGAAGTTCGGCTGCTTACCGGGACAGGGCGATATGAGCAGTACTTC
15	TRBV7-2	.	TRBJ1-1	.	CASSAGGSISTEAFF	TGTGCCAGCAGCGCCGGGGGCTCCATATCCACTGAAGCTTTCTTT
16	TRBV15	TRBD1	TRBJ1-1	.	CATSRTGGVRRTETFF	TGTGCCACCAGCAGGACAGGGGGCGTGCGAAGGACTGAAACTTTCTTT
14	TRBV2	.	TRBJ1-1	.	CASSTPGLRAEAFF	TGTGCCAGCAGTACTCCGGGACTGAGGGCTGAAGCTTTCTTT
15	TRBV5-1	TRBD1	TRBJ2-1	.	CASSGTGGDNNEQFF	TGCGCCAGCAGCGGGACAGGGGGCGATAACAATGAGCAGTTCTTC
14	TRBV11-2	.	TRBJ1-3	.	CASSFGSLGNTIYF	TGTGCCAGCAGCTTCGGCAGTCTAGGAAACACCATATATTTT
14	TRBV5-6	.	TRBJ2-7	once	CASSLGIQYYEQYF	TGTGCCAGCAGCTTGGGAATCCAATACTACGAGCAGTACTTC
17	TRBV30	TRBD2	TRBJ2-6	.	CAFLRLARKSGANVLTF	TGTGCCTTCCTAAGACTAGCGAGAAAGTCTGGGGCCAACGTCCTGACTTTC
16	TRBV7-3	.	TRBJ2-5	.	CASSLKGSKPQETQYF	TGTGCCAGCAGCTTGAAGGGGTCTAAGCCCCAAGAGACCCAGTACTTC
14	TRBV7-2	TRBD2	TRBJ2-7	.	CASSLVAGVSEQYF	TGTGCCAGCAGCTTAGTAGCGGGAGTTTCCGAGCAGTACTTC
12	TRBV29-1	.	TRBJ2-3	.	CSVVAPAHTQYF	TGCAGCGTTGTAGCCCCGGCCCATACGCAGTATTTT
15	TRBV27	TRBD1	TRBJ2-5	.	CASSKWDRGLETQYF	TGTGCCAGCAGTAAATGGGACAGGGGGCTGGAGACCCAGTACTTC
13	TRBV10-3	.	TRBJ1-1	.	CAISGISNTEAFF	TGTGCCATCAGTGGGATCTCTAACACTGAAGCTTTCTTT
14	TRBV5-4	.	TRBJ1-6	.	CASSSPGDNSPLHF	TGTGCCAGCAGTTCGCCGGGGGATAATTCACCCCTCCACTTT
13	TRBV29-1	.	TRBJ1-1	.	CSVDPTGRAEAFF	TGCAGCGTTGACCCAACAGGGCGCGCTGAAGCTTTCTTT
14	TRBV5-1	.	TRBJ2-7	once	CASSSGGTSYEQYF	TGCGCCAGCAGCTCGGGTGGGACTTCCTACGAGCAGTACTTC
13	TRBV6-5	.	TRBJ2-1	.	CASSYGRWTEQFF	TGTGCCAGCAGTTACGGGAGGTGGACTGAGCAGTTCTTC
13	TRBV6-4	.	TRBJ2-3	.	CASSEAGTDTQYF	TGTGCCAGCAGTGAAGCGGGCACAGATACGCAGTATTTT
15	TRBV7-6	TRBD1	TRBJ2-3	.	CASSSWDRGTDTQYF	TGTGCCAGCAGCTCCTGGGACAGGGGAACAGATACGCAGTATTTT
13	TRBV7-2	.	TRBJ2-7	.	CASQNTWAYEQYF	TGTGCCAGCCAAAATACGTGGGCCTACGAGCAGTACTTC